This TCR beta chain was captured in a study of CD8 T cells in Susac syndrome. There are 11 residues in the CDR3. The V gene's germline CDR1 is DFQATT and CDR2 SNEGSKA (reference sequence). Trimming cost V 3 bases and J 2 bases, with 5 bases left between them. It was with random hexamers that roughly 0.45 to 1 ug RNA was reverse transcribed. Each CDR3 protein gets one entry after TCRdb re-called the immunoSEQ multiplex PCR reads with MiXCR. The sample has under 200,000 distinct CDR3 sequences; 85% to 95% are singletons. Sequencing was performed on CD4+ T cells from PBMCs. The chain joins TRBV20-1 to TRBJ2-7; D possibly corresponds to TRBD2 (5 bases). The TCR was taken from a human donor with Susac syndrome. The CDR3 sequence is CSARGAYEQYF. In nucleotides, the CDR3 is TGCAGTGCTAGGGGAGCCTACGAGCAGTACTTC.